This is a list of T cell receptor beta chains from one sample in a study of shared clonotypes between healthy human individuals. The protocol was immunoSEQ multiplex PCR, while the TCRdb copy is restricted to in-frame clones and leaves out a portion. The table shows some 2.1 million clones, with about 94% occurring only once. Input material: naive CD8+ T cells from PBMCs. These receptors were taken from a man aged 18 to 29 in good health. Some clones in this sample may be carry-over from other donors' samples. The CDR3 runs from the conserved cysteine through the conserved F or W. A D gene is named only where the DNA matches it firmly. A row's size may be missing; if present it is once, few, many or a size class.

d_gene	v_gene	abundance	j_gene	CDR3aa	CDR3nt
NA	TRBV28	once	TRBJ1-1	CASSWGRNTEAFF	TGTGCCAGCAGCTGGGGTAGGAACACTGAAGCTTTCTTT
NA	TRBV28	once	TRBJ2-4	CASSTPGVSGLNLAKNIQYF	TGTGCCAGCAGTACCCCTGGTGTTAGCGGACTAAATCTAGCCAAAAACATTCAGTACTTC
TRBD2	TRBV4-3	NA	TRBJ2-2	CASSQKLAGELNTGELFF	TGCGCCAGCAGCCAAAAACTAGCGGGAGAACTTAACACCGGGGAGCTGTTTTTT
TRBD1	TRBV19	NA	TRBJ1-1	CASSSPGTVGQTEAFF	TGTGCCAGTAGTTCCCCCGGGACAGTAGGGCAAACTGAAGCTTTCTTT
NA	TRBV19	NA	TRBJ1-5	CASSSEGPQHF	TGTGCCAGTAGTTCCGAGGGGCCCCAGCATTTT
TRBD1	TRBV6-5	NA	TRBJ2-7	CASSPRTGSHEQYF	TGTGCCAGCAGTCCCCGGACAGGCTCCCACGAGCAGTACTTC
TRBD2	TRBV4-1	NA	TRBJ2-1	CASSQDASGISYNEQFF	TGCGCCAGCAGCCAAGATGCTAGCGGTATCTCCTACAATGAGCAGTTCTTC
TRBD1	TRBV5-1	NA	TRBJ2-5	CASSLDREETQYF	TGCGCCAGCAGCCTAGACAGGGAAGAGACCCAGTACTTC
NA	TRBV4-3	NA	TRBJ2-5	CASSQDRTSARAQYF	TGCGCCAGCAGCCAAGACCGGACCTCGGCAAGGGCCCAGTACTTC
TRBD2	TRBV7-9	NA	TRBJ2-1	CASMVEAGVGNEQFF	TGTGCCAGCATGGTTGAAGCGGGAGTAGGTAATGAGCAGTTCTTC
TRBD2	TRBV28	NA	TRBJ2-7	CASRPMGLAGTYEQYF	TGTGCCAGCAGGCCAATGGGACTAGCGGGAACCTACGAGCAGTACTTC
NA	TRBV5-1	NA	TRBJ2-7	CASSLEVSQVYEQYF	TGCGCCAGCAGCTTGGAGGTCTCCCAGGTCTACGAGCAGTACTTC
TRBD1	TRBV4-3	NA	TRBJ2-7	CASSQGRDRRYEQYF	TGCGCCAGCAGCCAAGGCCGGGACAGGAGATACGAGCAGTACTTC
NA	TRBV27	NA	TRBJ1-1	CASVGGVFGTEAFF	TGTGCCAGCGTCGGGGGGGTGTTCGGCACTGAAGCTTTCTTT
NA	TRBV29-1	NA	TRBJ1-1	CSALAGGNTEAFF	TGCAGCGCCCTGGCGGGGGGCAACACTGAAGCTTTCTTT
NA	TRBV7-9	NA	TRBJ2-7	CASSQFGNRDYEQYF	TGTGCCAGCAGCCAGTTTGGGAACAGGGACTACGAGCAGTACTTC
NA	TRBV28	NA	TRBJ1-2	CASRQINYGYTF	TGTGCCAGCAGACAAATTAACTATGGCTACACCTTC
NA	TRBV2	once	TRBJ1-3	CASSEARGNTIYF	TGTGCCAGCAGTGAAGCACGGGGAAACACCATATATTTT
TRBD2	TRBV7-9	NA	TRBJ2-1	CASSLRGEGDNEQFF	TGTGCCAGCAGCTTACGAGGGGAGGGTGACAATGAGCAGTTCTTC
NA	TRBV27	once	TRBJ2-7	CASSSYSYSRAGEQYF	TGTGCCAGCAGTTCGTACTCCTACAGTCGGGCGGGCGAGCAGTACTTC
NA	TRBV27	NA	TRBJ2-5	CASSTQYQETQYF	TGTGCCAGCAGTACCCAGTACCAAGAGACCCAGTACTTC
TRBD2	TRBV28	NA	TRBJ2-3	CASSLIVAGAVDTQYF	TGTGCCAGCAGTTTAATTGTAGCGGGAGCTGTAGATACGCAGTATTTT
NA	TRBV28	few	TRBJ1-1	CASSSKAFF	TGTGCCAGCAGTTCTAAAGCTTTCTTT